Below are 21 T cell receptor beta chains sequenced from a single sample in a study of Ad26.COV2.S vaccination and SARS-CoV-2 variants. Treatment noted: around 19 received Ad26.COV2.S at low or high dose, single or two shots; roughly five received placebo; per-sample allocation not given. Repertoires come from day 63 after the first vaccine or placebo injection. The table came from immunoSEQ multiplex PCR; TCRdb's copy has only in-frame clones and leaves some out. The data contain around 300,000 clones, around 88% of them singletons. The sample in question was peripheral blood, obtained in a trial of Ad26.COV2.S vaccine versus placebo. The receptors were sampled from a person between 18 and 60 years old who received the Ad26.COV2.S COVID-19 vaccine or a placebo.

V and J are TRBV3-1 (or the pseudogene TRBV3-2) and TRBJ2-1, with 8 bases lining up with TRBD2. Germline V lookup: CDR1 LGHDT, CDR2 YNNKEL (reference sequence). J gave up 4 bases and V 4 bases, and 6 bases lay outside the gene matches. The CDR3 contains 15 residues. The CDR3 bases are TGTGCCAGCAGCCGTGGAGTAGCGGGGTACAATGAGCAGTTCTTC. This gives the protein CASSRGVAGYNEQFF.

The V call is TRBV19, the J call TRBJ2-2; D is unclear. The CDR3 is made up of 12 amino acids. Trimming took 4 bases from V and 4 from J, leaving 4 bases between them. Germline V CDR1 and CDR2: LNHDA, SQIVND (reference sequence). In DNA, the CDR3 is TGTGCCAGTAGTAGACTCACCGGGGAGCTGTTTTTT. Residues: CASSRLTGELFF. Complete variable domain (other parts from reference TRBV19 and TRBJ2-2): DGGITQSPKYLFRKEGQNVTLSCEQNLNHDAMYWYRQDPGQGLRLIYYSQIVNDFQKGDIAEGYSVSREKKESFPLTVTSAQKNPTAFYLCASSRLTGELFFGEGSRLTVL.

This sequence joins TRBV7-8 and TRBJ2-3; D call uncertain. V was shortened by 5 bases and J by 0 bases, with 9 bases between the two germline ends. This CDR3 is built from 14 residues. The germline V gene has CDR1 SGHVS and CDR2 FQNEAQ. The CDR3 bases are TGTGCCAGCAGCCCATCGACTAGCACAGATACGCAGTATTTT. This gives the protein CASSPSTSTDTQYF.

The chain couples TRBV27 to TRBJ2-1; perhaps TRBD1 as D (6 bases). This CDR3 has 14 amino acids. CDR1 and CDR2 from the germline V gene are MNHEY and SMNVEV (reference sequence). The ends were cut back, 2 bases at V and 8 bases at J, with 13 bases in the middle. In DNA, the CDR3 is TGTGCCAGCAGTTTAACAGGGCCTGGTGATGAGCAGTTCTTC. Protein: CASSLTGPGDEQFF.

Only one count was recorded for this clone. This chain connects TRBV6-5 to TRBJ2-1; 9 bases align to TRBD1. V lost 0 bases, J lost 7 bases, and 4 bases stayed unmatched. This CDR3 spans 15 amino acids. Germline assignment: CDR1 MNHEY and CDR2 SVGAGI. CDR3 in amino acids: CASSYSWTGENEQFF. CDR3 nucleotides: TGTGCCAGCAGTTACTCGTGGACAGGGGAGAATGAGCAGTTCTTC.

This clone came up a few times. CDR3 in DNA: TGCAGTGCTAGGGGACACTATGGCTACACCTTC. This translates into CSARGHYGYTF. The genes are TRBV20-1 and TRBJ1-2, with D perhaps TRBD1 (5 bases). CDR3 size: 11 residues. V was shortened by 3 bases and J by 3 bases, with 5 bases between the two germline ends. Germline values: CDR1 DFQATT, CDR2 SNEGSKA (reference sequence).

This chain connects TRBV3-1 (or the pseudogene TRBV3-2) to TRBJ1-1; D gene ambiguous. CDR3 length: 13 amino acids. Germline V gene lookup returns CDR1 LGHDT and CDR2 YNNKEL (reference sequence). The V and J ends lost 5 bases and 6 bases respectively, with 13 bases between them. The DNA for the CDR3 is TGTGCCAGCAGCTCTTTAAAGAGGGCTGAAGCTTTCTTT. As protein: CASSSLKRAEAFF.

The V and J genes are TRBV28 and TRBJ2-1; maybe TRBD2 (6 bases). CDR3 size: 17 residues. Trimming took 7 bases from V and 6 from J, leaving 25 bases between them. CDR1 and CDR2 (germline): MDHEN, SYDVKM. The CDR3 DNA is TGTGCCAGCACCCCTTGGCTGGCTAGCGTCCGCCCCAATGAGCAGTTCTTC. Amino acid sequence: CASTPWLASVRPNEQFF.

This chain links TRBV30 with TRBJ1-6, with a weak D call TRBD1 (5 bases). The V end lost 3 bases, the J end lost 8 bases, and 8 bases lay between the germline ends. CDR1 GTSNPN and CDR2 SVGIG come from the germline V gene (reference sequence). The CDR3 consists of 12 residues. This CDR3 is CAWSRQYSPLHF. For the CDR3, the DNA is TGTGCCTGGAGCCGACAGTATTCACCCCTCCACTTT.

The count of this clone is one. One end of the junction varies from germline; a read error may be responsible. The J gene is TRBJ2-7, the V gene TRBV5-8, with 7 bases aligning to TRBD1. The CDR3 totals 16 residues. Germline CDR1 SGHTS, CDR2 YDEGEE. DNA for the CDR3: TGTGCCAGCAGCTTGGGTTATCAGTGGTCCGGGACAGTCTCGTCCTTC. This sequence encodes CASSLGYQWSGTVSSF.

As regards this clone: Other DNA sequences within the sample encode an identical CDR3. This chain connects TRBV19 to TRBJ2-3, with TRBD2 matching over 10 bases. Germline CDR1 and CDR2: LNHDA and SQIVND (reference sequence). V dropped 1 base and J dropped 3; count of bases not matched to a gene: 4. The CDR3 consists of 16 residues. The CDR3 is CASSIGASGRTDTQYF. In nucleotides, the CDR3 is TGTGCCAGTAGTATAGGTGCTAGCGGGAGAACAGATACGCAGTATTTT.

Points on this clone: Other DNA sequences in the sample encode the same CDR3. This chain connects TRBV29-1 to TRBJ2-7; no firm D call. The CDR3 is made up of 11 amino acids. With 2 bases removed from V and 0 bases from J, the gap between germline ends came to 2 bases. Germline-derived CDR1 and CDR2 are SQVTM and ANQGSEA. CDR3 DNA: TGCAGCGTTGAACTCTCCTACGAGCAGTACTTC. Its translation is CSVELSYEQYF.

The genes are TRBV6-5 and TRBJ1-1, with a tentative D call TRBD1 (5 bases). V gave up 0 bases and J gave up 4 bases, with 12 bases separating them. CDR1 is MNHEY, CDR2 SVGAGI, per germline. There are 15 residues in the CDR3. DNA of the CDR3: TGTGCCAGCAGTTACTCGAGCAGGGCGGGCACTGAAGCTTTCTTT. Residues: CASSYSSRAGTEAFF.

The CDR3 coding sequence is TGTGCCAGCAGTTCCGACCAGAACACTGAAGCTTTCTTT. Translation: CASSSDQNTEAFF. This rearrangement joins TRBV6-2 or TRBV6-3 to TRBJ1-1; D not resolved. Germline loops: CDR1 MNHEY, CDR2 SVGEGT. This CDR3 region has 13 residues. V dropped 4 bases and J dropped 1 base, with 7 bases sitting between them.

The chain carries TRBV2 and TRBJ1-2, with D possibly matching TRBD1 (6 bases). There are 12 residues in the CDR3. V gave up 11 bases and J gave up 8 bases, with 18 bases separating them. Per the germline V gene, CDR1 is SNHLY and CDR2 is FYNNEI. The CDR3 loop is CAVHRAVSGYTF. The CDR3 nucleotides read TGTGCCGTTCACAGGGCGGTATCAGGCTACACCTTC.

The chain joins TRBV9 to TRBJ2-1, with a weak D call TRBD1 (6 bases). Germline-derived CDR1 and CDR2 are SGDLS and YYNGEE. This CDR3 contains 16 residues. The V gene lost 0 bases and the J gene lost 3 bases, with 13 bases spanning the gap. CDR3 residues: CASSVELQGGYNEQFF. CDR3 DNA: TGTGCCAGCAGCGTAGAATTACAGGGTGGCTACAATGAGCAGTTCTTC.

The genes are TRBV5-1 and TRBJ2-3, with D possibly matching TRBD2 (6 bases). The CDR3 runs 16 residues. Trimming stripped 0 bases from V and 0 bases from J, with 11 bases between. Germline V gene sequence: CDR1 SGHRS, CDR2 YFSETQ. The CDR3 spells CASSLDSAGSTDTQYF. The CDR3 DNA follows: TGCGCCAGCAGCTTGGATTCTGCGGGAAGCACAGATACGCAGTATTTT.

This chain uses TRBV2 with TRBJ2-7; D gene uncertain. CDR1 and CDR2 (germline): SNHLY, FYNNEI. The CDR3 totals 15 residues. Between the trimmed V and J ends, which lost 6 bases and 0 bases, there was a span of 15 bases. CDR3 residues: CASRPANGPSYEQYF. The CDR3, as DNA: TGTGCCAGCAGGCCTGCCAATGGACCCTCCTACGAGCAGTACTTC.

This CDR3 is CASSQREEFSYNEQFF. The DNA of the CDR3 is TGTGCCAGCAGCCAACGCGAAGAATTCTCCTACAATGAGCAGTTCTTC. The V gene is TRBV3-1 (or the pseudogene TRBV3-2), the J gene TRBJ2-1; D uncertain. The CDR3 sequence is 16 residues long. Trimming took 2 bases from V and 0 from J, leaving 11 bases between them. CDR1 LGHDT and CDR2 YNNKEL come from the germline V gene (reference sequence).

The rearrangement uses TRBV9 and TRBJ2-2, with 8 positions matching TRBD2. The CDR3 consists of 16 residues. Germline V CDR1 and CDR2: SGDLS, YYNGEE. Trimming took 2 bases from V and 5 from J; bases not matched to a gene: 8. As DNA, the CDR3 is TGTGCCAGCAGCGTTAGCGGGACACTTAATACCGGGGAGCTGTTTTTT. It specifies CASSVSGTLNTGELFF.

V gene TRBV6-1 combines with J gene TRBJ2-7; weak D call: TRBD1 (6 bases). Germline CDR1 MNHNS, CDR2 SASEGT. V was pared by 5 bases and J by 4 bases, with 15 bases between. The CDR3 extends over 14 amino acids. The CDR3 sequence is CASSLRTERYEQYF. In DNA, the CDR3 is TGTGCCAGCAGTTTACGGACAGAGAGATACGAGCAGTACTTC.